This T cell receptor beta chain emerged from a study of graft-versus-host responses after intestinal transplantation. Across the whole study: For 2 to 4 years after anti-thymocyte globulin induction, all recipients took tacrolimus and steroids.

Germline CDR1 is MGHDK and CDR2 is SYGVNS. This CDR3 has 16 residues. The V gene end was trimmed by 7 bases and the J gene end by 6 bases; junction bases not matched to a gene: 11. About this clone itself: The target antigen is unknown.

Produced via immunoSEQ multiplex PCR; TCRdb's table is partial and in-frame only. The table lists around 130,000 clones, more than 80% of them singletons. The rearrangement uses TRBV25-1 and TRBJ2-1; 11 nucleotides match TRBD1. The clonotype originates from a human donor who received an intestinal transplant. The source was unstimulated CD4+ T cells sorted from spleen or lymph node cells, collected before intestinal transplant. The CDR3 bases are TGTGCCAGCACTCCCCCCGGGACAGGGGGATTCAATGAGCAGTTCTTC. It encodes CASTPPGTGGFNEQFF.